The present entry profiles one TCR beta chain with its context. Its antigen is currently unknown. Since the CDR3 does not end with the conserved phenylalanine or tryptophan, this likely comes from a read error. There are 16 residues in the CDR3. Unmatched junction bases numbered 14, after V lost 7 bases and J lost 8 bases. The sample comes from a study of prognosis after radiotherapy for stage I lung cancer. As for the study in general: Every lung cancer patient of the non-small cell type was deemed medically inoperable. Among roughly seven patients the tumors were squamous cell carcinoma, and among more than ten they were adenocarcinoma. Study conclusions and caveats: Unique TCR clones declined after stereotactic body radiation therapy, from a median about 10,000 to 6,900.

Genomic DNA provided the template from which TCR beta CDR3 was amplified by two-round multiplex PCR. Amplification in first-round PCR relied on primers specific to each TRBV and TRBJ gene. Each CDR3 protein is one row after TCRdb ran MiXCR on the multiplex PCR reads. The table includes 13,000 to 15,000 distinct CDR3 sequences, 55% to 70% detected once. The J gene is TRBJ2-1, the V gene TRBV12-3 or TRBV12-4, with 10 bases fitting TRBD1. The sequence derives from a donor over 45 with non-small cell lung cancer. The material sequenced was PBMCs, taken before or after stereotactic body radiation therapy (not recorded which). Here the CDR3 DNA reads TGTGCCAGCATCCACCCCTACGGGACAGGGGACGATGAGCAGTTCCTC. This sequence encodes CASIHPYGTGDDEQFL.